This T cell receptor beta chain was retrieved from a study of blood T cell repertoires in COVID-19. Whole-study context: In each case, the material was cDNA or gDNA derived from T cells, B-cell-depleted T cells, or PBMCs.

Germline V lookup: CDR1 SGHNT, CDR2 YYREEE (reference sequence). V lost 4 bases to trimming and J lost 1 base, with 14 bases between them. CDR3 length: 15 amino acids. How the authors handled the data: Amplifying reference gene primers gave estimates of nucleated cell counts. The repertoire was sequenced with immunoSEQ multiplex PCR; TCRdb's copy has only in-frame clones and lacks some. V and J calls and clone size are given by that table; D and trimming were obtained from the DNA. The table shows about 30,000 clones, with roughly 94% occurring only once. The sequencing input was peripheral blood. This clonotype originated in a human donor with active COVID-19. The donor label of this sample is uncertain. The chain joins TRBV5-4 to TRBJ1-1; D is uncertain. As DNA, the CDR3 is TGTGCCAGCAGCCCCCGGACGGGAAAGAACACTGAAGCTTTCTTT. It codes for CASSPRTGKNTEAFF. The whole variable domain, filled in from reference TRBV5-4 and TRBJ1-1, reads ETGVTQSPTHLIKTRGQQVTLRCSSQSGHNTVSWYQQALGQGPQFIFQYYREEENGRGNFPPRFSGLQFPNYSSELNVNALELDDSALYLCASSPRTGKNTEAFFGQGTRLTVV.